This T cell receptor (beta chain) is from a study of blood T cell repertoires in COVID-19. The table came from immunoSEQ multiplex PCR; TCRdb's copy has only in-frame clones and leaves some out. The sample lists 84,000 or so clones; less than 85% were seen once. Germline V gene data show CDR1 as SGHRS and CDR2 as YFSETQ. V was pared by 3 bases and J by 3 bases, with 2 bases of the junction left unmatched. This CDR3 contains 15 residues. The material sequenced was peripheral blood. The V and J genes are TRBV5-1 and TRBJ2-5; 13 nucleotides match TRBD2. The sequence was obtained from a woman older than 75 with acute or convalescent COVID-19. DNA for the CDR3: TGCGCCAGCAGCTCCGGGACTAGCGGGGAAGAGACCCAGTACTTC. Amino acid sequence: CASSSGTSGEETQYF.